One sample yielded the 31 T cell receptor beta chains listed below, sequenced in a study of T cells in Graves' hyperthyroidism and ophthalmopathy. The investigators amplified TCR beta CDR3 regions from RNA transcripts. Using the HTBI primer set, a first-round RT-PCR was run on the TCR CDR3. TCRdb reanalysed the multiplex PCR reads using MiXCR and keeps one entry per CDR3 protein. The profile shows roughly 500,000 distinct CDR3 sequences, around 22% of them singletons. Material for sequencing was blood. The source is a woman aged 25 to 39 with Graves' ophthalmopathy.

This clonotype was seen ten or more times. The genes are TRBV20-1 and TRBJ2-5; D may be TRBD2 (6 bases). Germline assignment: CDR1 DFQATT and CDR2 SNEGSKA (reference sequence). CDR3 length equals 15 residues. Trimming pared 0 bases from V and 1 base from J, leaving 12 bases between. This CDR3 is CSARDLGSGQETQYF. CDR3 sequence (DNA): TGCAGTGCTAGAGATCTGGGTAGCGGCCAAGAGACCCAGTACTTC.

The CDR3 here is CSVENRVANTEAFF. The CDR3 DNA is TGCAGCGTTGAAAATCGGGTGGCGAACACTGAAGCTTTCTTT. The chain employs TRBV29-1 and TRBJ1-1; D is ambiguous. The CDR3 has 14 residues. In germline, CDR1 is SQVTM, CDR2 ANQGSEA. V was clipped by 2 bases and J by 1 base, with 11 bases between them.

The table lists this clonotype with many counts. The chain has TRBV19 and TRBJ1-2; maybe TRBD1 (6 bases). The CDR3 spans 12 residues. From germline, CDR1 is LNHDA and CDR2 SQIVND (reference sequence). Trimming stripped 5 bases from V and 8 bases from J, with 12 bases between. Here the CDR3 DNA reads TGTGCCAGTAGTGTACGCGGGGGCGGCTACACCTTC. It specifies CASSVRGGGYTF.

This clonotype was recorded many times. The chain uses TRBV20-1 and TRBJ1-1, with 7 bases that match TRBD1. The V gene's germline CDR1 is DFQATT and CDR2 SNEGSKA (reference sequence). J was trimmed by 5 bases and V by 5 bases; bases with no gene match: 17. This CDR3 contains 16 residues. CDR3 residues: CSALRAHQGVGTEAFF. In nucleotides, the CDR3 is TGCAGTGCTCTCCGAGCTCACCAGGGGGTTGGAACTGAAGCTTTCTTT.

This clonotype has at least ten counts. The chain links TRBV6-2 or TRBV6-3 to TRBJ1-2, with a weak D call TRBD1 (5 bases). Trimming pared 7 bases from V and 3 bases from J, leaving 24 bases between. This CDR3 is 17 amino acids long. CDR1 is MNHEY and CDR2 is SVGEGT in the germline V gene. CDR3 sequence: CASTSFPGAVLDYGYTF. The CDR3 DNA is TGTGCCAGCACCTCCTTCCCCGGGGCCGTGCTTGACTATGGCTACACCTTC.

At least ten counts were recorded for this clonotype. The chain has TRBV11-2 and TRBJ1-5; D is unclear. Trimming removed 0 bases from V and 7 bases from J, with 13 bases in between. The V gene's germline CDR1 is SGHAT and CDR2 FQNNGV. The CDR3 totals 15 residues. CDR3 sequence (DNA): TGTGCCAGCAGCTTAGAGGGCAGGAGTGGGCAGCCCCAGCATTTT. Translated, it gives CASSLEGRSGQPQHF.

This clonotype was seen many times. This chain connects TRBV12-3 or TRBV12-4 to TRBJ1-5; possibly TRBD1 for D (6 bases). The length of the CDR3 is 16 residues. Between the trimmed V and J ends, which lost 0 bases and 7 bases, there was a span of 16 bases. The CDR3 DNA sequence: TGTGCCAGCAGTTTAGCGCGTTGGGGGGGCCGGCAGCCCCAGCATTTT. Translation: CASSLARWGGRQPQHF.

This clonotype was picked up many times. The gene calls are TRBV28 and TRBJ1-1; no reliable D call. Trimming took off 6 bases at V and 7 bases at J, with 15 bases between the two ends. CDR1 is MDHEN and CDR2 is SYDVKM in the germline V gene. The CDR3 is 13 residues long. CDR3: CASSLTQLYEAFF. The CDR3 region has the DNA TGTGCCAGCAGCCTGACACAGCTTTATGAAGCTTTCTTT.

This chain links TRBV6-5 with TRBJ1-2, with D unclear. This CDR3 contains 14 residues. The germline V gene has CDR1 MNHEY and CDR2 SVGAGI. The V end was cut by 2 bases, the J end by 2 bases, with 9 bases between. This chain's CDR3 is CASSYADGNYGYTF. The CDR3 region has the DNA TGTGCCAGCAGTTACGCGGACGGAAACTATGGCTACACCTTC.

This clonotype was counted many times. This chain uses TRBV12-3 or TRBV12-4 with TRBJ2-7, with 11 bases fitting TRBD2. The V gene end was trimmed by 6 bases and the J gene end by 2 bases; junction bases not matched to a gene: 3. The CDR3 totals 14 residues. The DNA for the CDR3 is TGTGCCAGCAGGGGGGGACTAGCGGCCTACGAGCAGTACTTC. It is translated as CASRGGLAAYEQYF.

This clonotype has just one count. This rearrangement joins TRBV18 to TRBJ1-2; D call uncertain. Germline loops: CDR1 KGHSH, CDR2 LQKENI. This CDR3 is built from 14 residues. V was cut by 1 base and J by 4 bases, with 10 bases left in between. CDR3 loop: CASSPRVGGYGYTF. CDR3 bases: TGTGCCAGCTCACCACGCGTTGGTGGCTATGGCTACACCTTC.

There are many counts of this clonotype. V gene TRBV5-1 combines with J gene TRBJ1-1; D may be TRBD1 (5 bases). Deletions cut 4 bases from V and 1 base from J, with 14 bases between. The CDR3 runs 15 residues. Germline lookup yields CDR1 SGHRS and CDR2 YFSETQ. The CDR3: CASSLDGQANTEAFF. The CDR3 DNA is TGCGCCAGCAGCCTGGACGGACAAGCGAACACTGAAGCTTTCTTT.

This clonotype was recorded many times. The rearrangement links TRBV12-3 or TRBV12-4 to TRBJ1-5; perhaps TRBD1 as D (5 bases). V was clipped by 0 bases and J by 4 bases, with 13 bases between them. This CDR3 spans 16 amino acids. In DNA, the CDR3 is TGTGCCAGCAGTTTAGCGCTGGGGGAACCTAATCAGCCCCAGCATTTT. Its protein is CASSLALGEPNQPQHF.

With respect to this clonotype: A much more abundant neighbour one base away suggests this may be a read error. The rearrangement joins TRBV19 to TRBJ2-7, with a weak D call TRBD1 (6 bases). Germline V gene lookup returns CDR1 LNHDA and CDR2 SQIVND (reference sequence). The V gene lost 7 bases and the J gene lost 1 base, with 8 bases spanning the gap. The CDR3 is made up of 12 amino acids. The CDR3 DNA reads TGTGCCAGTAAGGGGGAGTCCTACGAGCAGTACTTC. This sequence encodes CASKGESYEQYF.

This clonotype was observed many times. This chain connects TRBV9 to TRBJ1-2, with a weak D call TRBD1 (6 bases). The CDR3 runs 16 residues. Trimming pared 3 bases from V and 7 bases from J, leaving 22 bases between. The germline V gene encodes CDR1 SGDLS and CDR2 YYNGEE. This CDR3 is CASSGRGASGFGGYTF. The CDR3 coding sequence is TGTGCCAGCAGCGGCCGGGGGGCGTCAGGATTCGGTGGCTACACCTTC.

This clonotype has a count of ten or more. V gene TRBV30 combines with J gene TRBJ1-1; tentative D call: TRBD1 (6 bases). Germline V gene sequence: CDR1 GTSNPN, CDR2 SVGIG (reference sequence). This CDR3 is 14 amino acids long. The ends were cut back, 4 bases at V and 4 bases at J, with 16 bases in the middle. CDR3 in amino acids: CAWTPGDLGTEAFF. DNA of the CDR3: TGTGCCTGGACCCCAGGGGATCTCGGCACTGAAGCTTTCTTT.

This clonotype was seen more than once but under ten times. The chain links TRBV5-1 to TRBJ2-2, with TRBD1 matching 8 bases. CDR3 length: 15 amino acids. V shed 5 bases, J shed 2 bases, and the junction held 5 bases outside the gene matches. The V gene's germline CDR1 is SGHRS and CDR2 YFSETQ. CDR3 nucleotide sequence: TGCGCCAGCAGGGGACAGGCGACAAACACCGGGGAGCTGTTTTTT. As protein: CASRGQATNTGELFF.

The table lists this clonotype with many counts. The rearrangement joins TRBV7-3 to TRBJ2-6; no clear D gene. V was cut by 2 bases and J by 1 base, with 9 bases left in between. In germline, CDR1 is SGHTA, CDR2 FQGTGA. This CDR3 comprises 16 residues. CDR3 sequence reads: CASSLYSKSGANVLTF. In DNA form, the CDR3 reads TGTGCCAGCAGCTTATACAGCAAATCTGGGGCCAACGTCCTGACTTTC.

The sample holds many counts of this clonotype. This chain joins TRBV7-3 and TRBJ2-2; tentative D call: TRBD1 (5 bases). CDR1 is SGHTA, CDR2 FQGTGA, per germline. With 7 bases removed from V and 6 bases from J, the gap between germline ends came to 18 bases. The CDR3 sequence is 15 residues long. As DNA, the CDR3 is TGTGCCAGCACCCTCCGGGCAGGGTCGGCCGGGGAGCTGTTTTTT. This codes for CASTLRAGSAGELFF.

This clonotype was observed many times. The chain's CDR3 is CATSDNRAGGLNQPQHF. The CDR3 nucleotides are TGTGCCACCAGTGATAATAGGGCAGGGGGCCTAAATCAGCCCCAGCATTTT. The chain is built from TRBV24-1 and TRBJ1-5, with 8 nucleotides matching TRBD1. The CDR3 sequence is 17 residues long. From germline, CDR1 is KGHDR and CDR2 SFDVKD. With 3 bases clipped from V and 4 bases from J, the junction kept 10 bases outside the gene matches.

This clonotype was picked up many times. DNA for the CDR3: TGTGCCAGCAGGACAGGGGGCCAGCCCCAGCATTTT. It encodes CASRTGGQPQHF. This rearrangement joins TRBV27 to TRBJ1-5, with 10 nucleotides matching TRBD1. CDR3 length equals 12 residues. Germline CDR1 is MNHEY and CDR2 is SMNVEV (reference sequence). With V trimmed by 6 bases and J by 7 bases, 0 bases remained unmatched.

This clonotype was observed many times. The V and J genes are TRBV5-6 and TRBJ2-2, with 7 nucleotides matching TRBD1. The CDR3 totals 14 residues. The germline V gene encodes CDR1 SGHDT and CDR2 YYEEEE. V gave up 4 bases and J gave up 5 bases; unmatched junction bases: 5. The CDR3 sequence: CASSLLQGTGELFF. CDR3 nucleotide sequence: TGTGCCAGCAGCCTCCTACAGGGGACCGGGGAGCTGTTTTTT.

Ten or more counts support this clonotype. The V gene is TRBV20-1, the J gene TRBJ1-2; D not certain. Trimming took off 1 base at V and 5 bases at J, with 14 bases between the two ends. The CDR3 runs to 14 residues. Per the germline V gene, CDR1 is DFQATT and CDR2 is SNEGSKA (reference sequence). This CDR3 reads CSARGGSLLYGYTF. The CDR3 DNA is TGCAGTGCTAGAGGTGGGAGCCTTCTATATGGCTACACCTTC.

This clonotype came up a few times. The chain has TRBV7-2 and TRBJ2-7; D may be TRBD2 (6 bases). Between the trimmed V and J ends, which lost 2 bases and 4 bases, there was a span of 15 bases. CDR1 is SGHTA, CDR2 FQGNSA, per germline. The CDR3 loop spans 15 amino acids. CDR3 in DNA: TGTGCCAGCAGCTTAAACGGGAGAGGCGATTACGAGCAGTACTTC. Its protein product is CASSLNGRGDYEQYF. The variable domain in full, completed from reference TRBV7-2 and TRBJ2-7, reads GAGVSQSPSNKVTEKGKDVELRCDPISGHTALYWYRQSLGQGLEFLIYFQGNSAPDKSGLPSDRFSAERTGGSVSTLTIQRTQQEDSAVYLCASSLNGRGDYEQYFGPGTRLTVT.

The rearrangement uses TRBV28 and TRBJ1-5; D is undetermined. Trimming took 3 bases from V and 6 from J, leaving 9 bases between them. The CDR3 loop spans 13 amino acids. Per germline, CDR1 MDHEN and CDR2 SYDVKM. CDR3 nucleotide sequence: TGTGCCAGCAGTTTCCCTGGCGGTCAGCCCCAGCATTTT. This gives the protein CASSFPGGQPQHF.

To note about this clonotype: The germline gene is not matched at one end of the junction; a read error may be the cause. The chain carries TRBV29-1 and TRBJ1-1; no definite D call. The germline V gene has CDR1 SQVTM and CDR2 ANQGSEA. The CDR3 consists of 11 residues. The CDR3 bases are TGCAGCGTTGACGGTCAGGTGGATTACTTGTTT. This sequence encodes CSVDGQVDYLF.

The chain links TRBV20-1 to TRBJ2-5; TRBD1 aligns across 9 bases. The CDR3 is 16 amino acids. Germline V lookup: CDR1 DFQATT, CDR2 SNEGSKA (reference sequence). Germline trimming cut 2 bases from V and 6 bases from J; bases unmatched to any gene: 13. The CDR3 protein is CSARHDRDRDWKTQYF. The DNA of the CDR3 is TGCAGTGCTAGACATGACCGGGACAGGGATTGGAAGACCCAGTACTTC.

A note on this clonotype: A much larger clone is a single base away; this may be a read error. CDR3 DNA sequence: TGCGCCAGCATCCATGGACAGGGCGAGATTCCCGGGGAGCTGTTTTTT. This encodes CASIHGQGEIPGELFF. The rearrangement links TRBV5-1 to TRBJ2-2, with 8 bases lining up with TRBD1. V trimming: 6 bases; J trimming: 6 bases; junction bases outside the gene matches: 13. The CDR3 consists of 16 residues. The germline V gene has CDR1 SGHRS and CDR2 YFSETQ.

This clonotype was seen ten or more times. The chain uses TRBV7-2 and TRBJ1-1, with D tentatively TRBD1 (6 bases). Germline CDR1 reads SGHTA; CDR2 reads FQGNSA. V lost 2 bases and J 7 bases, leaving 8 bases between the germline ends. The CDR3 spans 12 residues. DNA of the CDR3: TGTGCCAGCAGCTTACAGGGGATTGAAGCTTTCTTT. Translation gives CASSLQGIEAFF.

This clonotype was counted at least ten times. The CDR3 DNA follows: TGTGCCAGCAGTTACACGGACGGTGAAGCTTTCTTT. This sequence encodes CASSYTDGEAFF. This chain uses TRBV6-2 or TRBV6-3 with TRBJ1-1; D is unresolved. The V end lost 2 bases, the J end lost 7 bases, and 8 bases lay between the germline ends. The CDR3 covers 12 residues. Germline V lookup: CDR1 MNHEY, CDR2 SVGEGT.

This clonotype was seen many times. The chain employs TRBV12-3 or TRBV12-4 and TRBJ1-6, with 10 bases fitting TRBD1. V was clipped by 6 bases and J by 5 bases; unmatched bases: 10. The CDR3 length is 17 residues. The CDR3 sequence: CASRSGTGALNNSPLHF. CDR3 DNA: TGTGCCAGCAGATCCGGGACAGGGGCGTTGAATAATTCACCCCTCCACTTT.